This entry concerns a single T cell receptor beta chain. Its specificity is unknown. The data originate from a study of T cell responses to AZD1222 COVID-19 vaccine. Profiled with immunoSEQ multiplex PCR; TCRdb holds only in-frame clones, not every one. The sample has more than 95,000 clones; over 80% are singletons. Notes on the study in general: Spike was spanned by vaccine-associated CD4 TCRs, with dominance at 160-218 and 743-854. Baseline seropositivity characterized only a handful of AZD1222 recipients. Spike-specific TCR breadth and depth went up after people got two AZD1222 doses. In a largely white British group with more females than males, clonal diversity was possibly underestimated.

V was cut by 4 bases and J by 7 bases, with 16 bases left in between. Per germline, CDR1 LGHNA and CDR2 YNFKEQ. The CDR3 sequence is 14 residues long. This rearrangement joins TRBV4-2 to TRBJ1-2; TRBD1 is a possible D gene (5 bases). The clonotype was recovered from an adult in good health. Here the sequenced sample was peripheral blood, taken on day 0 of AZD1222 vaccination. This CDR3 is CASSLTRGSGGYTF. The CDR3 DNA sequence: TGTGCCAGCAGCCTCACCCGGGGCTCGGGTGGCTACACCTTC.